This T cell receptor (beta chain) stems from a study of T cell responses to AZD1222 COVID-19 vaccine. Study-level findings and limits: Dominant CD4 TCR responses targeted spike regions 160-218 and 743-854. A mostly white British donor set with more females was recruited, and clonal diversity was possibly underestimated.

Remarks on this clone: Antigen: not known.

This table comes from immunoSEQ multiplex PCR, and its TCRdb copy is limited to in-frame clones, with some not included. The sample carries about 150,000 clones, under 95% recorded once. Trimming shortened V by 0 bases and J by 4 bases, and 13 bases separated the two germline ends. The CDR3 totals 16 residues. Germline values: CDR1 KGHSH, CDR2 LQKENI. The input for sequencing was peripheral blood, taken on day 0 of AZD1222 vaccination. The gene calls are TRBV18 and TRBJ1-3; no reliable D call. This TCR was recovered from an adult in good health. The CDR3 DNA reads TGTGCCAGCTCACCACCCTCGCGGGGTCTGGGAAACACCATATATTTT. Protein sequence: CASSPPSRGLGNTIYF.